This TCR beta chain comes out of a study of blood T cell repertoires in COVID-19. In the study overall: COVID-19 samples collected from the United States, Italy and Spain covered acute and convalescent phases.

Per the study methods: Estimates of nucleated cell counts were drawn from the amplification of reference gene primers. Libraries were prepared by immunoSEQ multiplex PCR; TCRdb keeps only in-frame clonotypes and omits some of them. V and J calls and clone size are given by that table; D and trimming were obtained from the DNA. The sample consists of some 130,000 clones, more than 80% of them appearing once. CDR1 is MNHNY, CDR2 SVGAGI, per germline (reference sequence). CDR3 length: 14 amino acids. Deletions cut 2 bases from V and 1 base from J, with 8 bases between. Sequenced input: peripheral blood. This receptor was identified in a human donor in a cohort sampled during active COVID-19. The chain links TRBV6-6 to TRBJ1-1; tentative D call: TRBD1 (5 bases). The CDR3 DNA follows: TGTGCCAGCAGTTACACGACAGCGAACACTGAAGCTTTCTTT. Translated, it gives CASSYTTANTEAFF.